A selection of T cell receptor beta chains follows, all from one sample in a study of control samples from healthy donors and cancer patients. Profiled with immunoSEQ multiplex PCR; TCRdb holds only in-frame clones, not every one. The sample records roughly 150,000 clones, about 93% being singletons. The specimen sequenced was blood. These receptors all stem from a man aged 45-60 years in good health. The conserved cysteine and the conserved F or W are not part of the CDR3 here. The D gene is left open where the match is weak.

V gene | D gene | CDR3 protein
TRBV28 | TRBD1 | ASSRDRGYEQF
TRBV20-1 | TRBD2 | SASSVAGTEADTQY
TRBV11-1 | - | ASSLGGWALSEAF
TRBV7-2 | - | ASSLAYYNEQF
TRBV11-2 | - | ASSSGLYEQY
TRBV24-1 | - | ATSEIGNQPQH
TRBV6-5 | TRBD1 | ASSSRTGVSGNTIY
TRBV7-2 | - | ASSRQVNSNQPQH
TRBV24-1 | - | ATSDLDRSTDTQY
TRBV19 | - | ASTLQGSSSPLH
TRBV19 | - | ASSIPRRPQH
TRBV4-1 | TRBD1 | ASSSPGTGRYGYT
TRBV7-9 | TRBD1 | ASSSTRQGGGYEQY
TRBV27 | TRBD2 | ASSPSGLAGEQY
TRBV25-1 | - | ASSGDGNYGYT
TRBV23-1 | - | ASSQANSGNTIY
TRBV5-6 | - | ASSLGSGGELF
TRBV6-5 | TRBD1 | ASSPGGREQF
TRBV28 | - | ASSLVGGASQPQH
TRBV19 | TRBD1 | ASSIPGGKLETQY
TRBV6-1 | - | ASSEGRGGYT
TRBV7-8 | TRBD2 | ASSAREASNTGELF